The 26 T cell receptor beta chains reported below all come from one sample, sequenced in a study of a mutant IDH1 vaccine in newly diagnosed glioma. Antigens of these TCRs are unknown. Regarding time point: week 23, last vaccination. The investigators gave 300 ug of mutant IDH1 20-mer peptide in each vaccine dose, together with topical imiquimod. Assay: immunoSEQ multiplex PCR; the TCRdb copy retains only in-frame clones and omits some. The sample shows about 41,000 clones, around 76% of them seen only once. The input for sequencing was PBMCs, taken from a glioma patient whose treatment included an IDH1 peptide vaccine. These receptors were taken from a woman in her forties with glioma. Some clones in this sample may be carry-over from other donors' samples.

This chain connects TRBV15 to TRBJ2-2, with a tentative D call TRBD2 (6 bases). V was pared by 8 bases and J by 5 bases, with 15 bases between. Germline lookup yields CDR1 LNHNV and CDR2 YYDKDF (reference sequence). This CDR3 has 14 amino acids. The CDR3 loop is CATRTGEETGELFF. The CDR3 DNA follows: TGTGCCACCCGAACGGGGGAGGAAACCGGGGAGCTGTTTTTT.

The CDR3 nucleotides read TGCAGCGTTGAGTATAGATTCAATGGCTACACCTTC. It yields the protein CSVEYRFNGYTF. The rearrangement uses TRBV29-1 and TRBJ1-2, with D unclear. Between the trimmed V and J ends, which lost 3 bases and 6 bases, there was a span of 11 bases. Germline assignment: CDR1 SQVTM and CDR2 ANQGSEA. The CDR3 loop spans 12 amino acids.

The chain combines TRBV6-5 with TRBJ2-2; a possible D gene is TRBD2 (6 bases). This CDR3 has 12 amino acids. Germline V gene sequence: CDR1 MNHEY, CDR2 SVGAGI. Trimming removed 5 bases at V and 6 bases at J, with 7 bases between. CDR3 coding DNA: TGTGCCAGCAGTCGGGAGCCCGGGGAGCTGTTTTTT. Encoded protein: CASSREPGELFF.

The chain couples TRBV4-1 to TRBJ1-6, with D perhaps matching TRBD1 (5 bases). The CDR3 is made up of 15 amino acids. Trimming took 2 bases from V and 7 from J, leaving 12 bases between them. The germline CDR1 and CDR2 sequences are MGHRA and YSYEKL. The CDR3 loop is CASSQLAGMNSPLHF. CDR3 sequence (DNA): TGCGCCAGCAGCCAATTGGCAGGGATGAATTCACCCCTCCACTTT.

The chain joins TRBV9 to TRBJ2-1; 9 bases align to TRBD2. The CDR3 runs 14 residues. With 10 bases clipped from V and 7 bases from J, the junction kept 12 bases outside the gene matches. The germline V gene encodes CDR1 SGDLS and CDR2 YYNGEE. Here the CDR3 reads CARPIAGARNEQFF. CDR3 sequence (DNA): TGTGCCCGCCCTATAGCGGGGGCCAGGAATGAGCAGTTCTTC.

The J gene is TRBJ2-7, the V gene TRBV29-1; D is undetermined. The CDR3 totals 13 residues. Germline lookup yields CDR1 SQVTM and CDR2 ANQGSEA. V was trimmed by 4 bases and J by 2 bases, leaving 12 bases between them. CDR3 bases: TGCAGCGTTGCTGAAGGGTGGACCTACGAGCAGTACTTC. It codes for CSVAEGWTYEQYF.

This clone was observed a handful of times. V is TRBV6-1 and J is TRBJ2-1, with D maybe TRBD1 (6 bases). Trimming shortened V by 3 bases and J by 12 bases, and 12 bases separated the two germline ends. This CDR3 has 12 amino acids. Germline CDR1 and CDR2: MNHNS and SASEGT. CDR3 loop: CASSDRDTTQFF. The CDR3 coding sequence is TGTGCCAGCAGTGATCGGGACACTACGCAGTTCTTC.

The chain couples TRBV9 to TRBJ2-3, with 7 nucleotides matching TRBD1. Germline CDR1 reads SGDLS; CDR2 reads YYNGEE. The CDR3 spans 16 residues. The junction had 6 bases not matched to a gene; V was cut back by 0 bases and J by 2 bases. The CDR3 bases are TGTGCCAGCAGCGTAGTTGGACAGGCTTTCACAGATACGCAGTATTTT. Its translation is CASSVVGQAFTDTQYF.

This chain connects TRBV29-1 to TRBJ1-5, with 8 bases aligning to TRBD1. The CDR3 is 13 amino acids. The ends lost 6 bases at V and 6 bases at J; junction bases unmatched: 7. Germline loops: CDR1 SQVTM, CDR2 ANQGSEA. The CDR3 region has the DNA TGCAGCGTGGGACAGGCGGGCGGTCAGCCCCAGCATTTT. Its translation is CSVGQAGGQPQHF.

This rearrangement joins TRBV5-4 to TRBJ1-2; 12 bases are shared with TRBD1. The CDR3 is 15 amino acids. Trimming took 4 bases from V and 7 from J; bases not matched to a gene: 8. The germline V gene has CDR1 SGHNT and CDR2 YYREEE (reference sequence). CDR3 region: CASSVGTGGWSGYTF. The CDR3 DNA reads as TGTGCCAGCAGCGTAGGGACAGGGGGCTGGAGTGGCTACACCTTC.

This chain links TRBV6-5 with TRBJ1-1; tentative D call: TRBD1 (5 bases). Germline V CDR1 and CDR2: MNHEY, SVGAGI. The CDR3 is made up of 14 amino acids. Trimming pared 2 bases from V and 4 bases from J, leaving 11 bases between. CDR3 DNA: TGTGCCAGCAGTTACAGGGGCACGGTCACTGAAGCTTTCTTT. Translating it yields CASSYRGTVTEAFF.

This clone has only a few counts. V and J are TRBV13 and TRBJ1-6; D possibly corresponds to TRBD1 (5 bases). V was shortened by 5 bases and J by 0 bases, with 11 bases between the two germline ends. Germline V gene data show CDR1 as PRHDT and CDR2 as FYEKMQ (reference sequence). CDR3 length: 16 residues. For the CDR3, the DNA is TGTGCCAGCAGCCCACCGGGGGACTCCTATAATTCACCCCTCCACTTT. Protein product: CASSPPGDSYNSPLHF.

The J gene is TRBJ1-1, the V gene TRBV7-9, with 9 bases identical to TRBD1. In germline, CDR1 is SEHNR, CDR2 FQNEAQ (reference sequence). After removal of 3 bases from V and 4 bases from J, the junction contained 9 bases not matched to a gene. This CDR3 comprises 16 residues. The CDR3 nucleotides are TGTGCCAGCAGCTTCACTTCCGGGACAGGGTCCACTGAAGCTTTCTTT. It translates to CASSFTSGTGSTEAFF.

This clone is a singleton in its sample. The chain recombines TRBV9 with TRBJ1-3, with D maybe TRBD1 (6 bases). CDR1 is SGDLS, CDR2 YYNGEE, per germline. The CDR3 sequence is 17 residues long. Trimming pared 0 bases from V and 0 bases from J, leaving 13 bases between. The DNA for the CDR3 is TGTGCCAGCAGCGTAGGGGGGGCCCTTAGCTCTGGAAACACCATATATTTT. Translating it yields CASSVGGALSSGNTIYF.

This chain joins TRBV7-2 and TRBJ2-5, with D possibly being TRBD1 (5 bases). Trimming took 0 bases from V and 1 from J, leaving 9 bases between them. CDR3 size: 15 residues. Per germline, CDR1 SGHTA and CDR2 FQGNSA. The DNA for the CDR3 is TGTGCCAGCAGCTTAGCGACAGCTACCCAAGAGACCCAGTACTTC. Encoded protein: CASSLATATQETQYF.

The chain recombines TRBV14 with TRBJ2-7, with no clear D. V lost 1 base and J lost 3, with 13 bases in between. Germline CDR1 and CDR2: SGHDN and FVKESK. The CDR3 contains 15 residues. The CDR3 sequence: CASSQGFPLGYEQYF. DNA of the CDR3: TGTGCCAGCAGCCAAGGGTTCCCCCTGGGCTACGAGCAGTACTTC.

A few counts support this clone. The chain employs TRBV6-5 and TRBJ1-2; D call uncertain. Trimming removed 2 bases from V and 1 base from J, with 5 bases in between. The CDR3 totals 13 residues. CDR1 is MNHEY and CDR2 is SVGAGI in the germline V gene. The CDR3 DNA is TGTGCCAGCAGTTACGCCAATAACTATGGCTACACCTTC. This gives the protein CASSYANNYGYTF.

This sequence joins TRBV9 and TRBJ1-2, with D possibly matching TRBD1 (5 bases). CDR1 and CDR2 from the germline V gene are SGDLS and YYNGEE. The CDR3 spans 15 residues. V gave up 3 bases and J gave up 4 bases, with 16 bases separating them. The CDR3 bases are TGTGCCAGCAGCGGTCCGGACACCGGACCCTATGGCTACACCTTC. As protein: CASSGPDTGPYGYTF.

The chain combines TRBV28 with TRBJ1-1; D not resolved. The CDR3 contains 15 residues. Deletions cut 5 bases from V and 2 bases from J, with 15 bases between. Germline assignment: CDR1 MDHEN and CDR2 SYDVKM. The CDR3 is CASSPKAASNTEAFF. In nucleotides, the CDR3 is TGTGCCAGCAGTCCGAAGGCGGCCTCTAACACTGAAGCTTTCTTT.

The J gene is TRBJ1-1, the V gene TRBV5-1; the match to TRBD1 covers 9 bases. CDR3 length equals 15 residues. The germline V gene encodes CDR1 SGHRS and CDR2 YFSETQ. The ends lost 3 bases at V and 7 bases at J; junction bases unmatched: 10. CDR3 nucleotides: TGCGCCAGCAGCTCCGGGACAGGGTCCCAAGGTGAAGCTTTCTTT. Protein product: CASSSGTGSQGEAFF.

The chain combines TRBV19 with TRBJ1-5; the match to TRBD1 covers 7 bases. The length of the CDR3 is 16 residues. Germline assignment: CDR1 LNHDA and CDR2 SQIVND (reference sequence). With 11 bases clipped from V and 0 bases from J, the junction kept 13 bases outside the gene matches. CDR3 sequence reads: CAVGKTGTNSNQPQHF. CDR3 sequence (DNA): TGTGCCGTAGGGAAGACAGGGACTAATAGCAATCAGCCCCAGCATTTT.

This chain uses TRBV7-9 with TRBJ2-5, with D perhaps matching TRBD2 (7 bases). Trimming stripped 1 base from V and 5 bases from J, with 14 bases between. The CDR3 is 15 residues long. Germline-derived CDR1 and CDR2 are SEHNR and FQNEAQ (reference sequence). CDR3 loop: CASSLVRGGVETQYF. Written as DNA, the CDR3 is TGTGCCAGCAGCTTAGTGCGAGGGGGGGTCGAGACCCAGTACTTC. Looking up the rest from reference TRBV7-9 and TRBJ2-5 gives the full variable domain: DTGVSQNPRHKITKRGQNVTFRCDPISEHNRLYWYRQTLGQGPEFLTYFQNEAQLEKSRLLSDRFSAERPKGSFSTLEIQRTEQGDSAMYLCASSLVRGGVETQYFGPGTRLLVL.

This chain joins TRBV29-1 and TRBJ2-2, with D uncertain. This CDR3 region has 13 residues. V lost 4 bases and J lost 1, with 7 bases in between. Germline V gene data show CDR1 as SQVTM and CDR2 as ANQGSEA. CDR3 in amino acids: CSVVGQNTGELFF. For the CDR3, the DNA is TGCAGCGTTGTCGGGCAGAACACCGGGGAGCTGTTTTTT.

V is TRBV7-2 and J is TRBJ1-3, with D uncertain. The length of the CDR3 is 15 residues. The V gene lost 7 bases and the J gene lost 0 bases, with 13 bases spanning the gap. Per the germline V gene, CDR1 is SGHTA and CDR2 is FQGNSA. CDR3 sequence: CASILRQDSGNTIYF. As DNA, the CDR3 is TGTGCCAGCATCCTACGGCAGGACTCTGGAAACACCATATATTTT.

V and J are TRBV5-1 and TRBJ1-1; D is possibly TRBD1 (6 bases). V lost 7 bases and J lost 4, with 17 bases in between. In germline, CDR1 is SGHRS, CDR2 YFSETQ. The CDR3 loop spans 14 amino acids. The CDR3 reads CASGNGEGVTEAFF. CDR3 bases: TGCGCCAGCGGGAACGGGGAGGGGGTCACTGAAGCTTTCTTT.

The rearrangement links TRBV5-5 to TRBJ1-1; TRBD1 aligns across 7 bases. This CDR3 contains 18 residues. The trim removed 4 bases at V and 1 base at J, leaving 16 bases unmatched. Germline-derived CDR1 and CDR2 are SGHKS and YYEKEE (reference sequence). The CDR3 protein is CASSTRQGKVERNTEAFF. In nucleotides, the CDR3 is TGTGCCAGCAGCACAAGACAGGGAAAGGTCGAAAGGAACACTGAAGCTTTCTTT. Filled out from reference TRBV5-5 and TRBJ1-1, the complete variable domain reads DAGVTQSPTHLIKTRGQQVTLRCSPISGHKSVSWYQQVLGQGPQFIFQYYEKEERGRGNFPDRFSARQFPNYSSELNVNALLLGDSALYLCASSTRQGKVERNTEAFFGQGTRLTVV.